This T cell receptor beta chain emerged from a study of cytomegalovirus exposure and HLA in healthy donors listed by TCRdb under 2017. Notes on the research overall: In an earlier analysis of approximately 640 of the donors, around 300 Gb of sequence data and 117 million unique TCR beta sequences from 180 million or so T cells were reported. Among some 410 genotyped donors of the cohort, an average of about 240,000 unique TCR beta nucleotide sequences were sequenced per donor, around 18% of them non-productive. An earlier analysis of several hundred of the donors applied high-throughput TCR beta sequencing to assess whether each TCR beta V gene segment acted as functional or pseudogenic. Roughly 320 gigabases of sequencing data and around 80 million unique TCR sequences made up an early release that covered roughly 670 HLA-typed donors. HLA typing included class I and class II loci at four-digit resolution. A few DR-DQ haplotypes were treated as single units for association and clustering because of strong linkage in the cohort. Of the 300 to 500 genotyped donors, 65% to 90% were placed in the genetic ancestry cluster associated with self-reported Caucasian donors. To predict cytomegalovirus infection status, the study brought together high-throughput TCR immunosequencing, statistical association of individual TCRs with disease status, and machine learning. Rather than drawing on any new phenotypic data, the later analysis identified candidate immune exposures from TCR beta sequences and the way those sequences occurred across donors. In a later genetic analysis, genome-wide SNP genotypes for about 60% of the 666 donors were used, and that subset was treated as a discovery cohort. The study aimed to test whether cataloging public T cell receptors could reveal signatures of past pathogen exposure. A later analysis re-examined previously published TCR beta repertoires from about 700 donors and added high-resolution HLA genotyping to investigate patterns of TCR occurrence. In addition to the first cohort of 666 subjects, a separate validation cohort of 130 or so different subjects was used. Donor age, sex, ethnicity and CMV serostatus were compiled alongside the repertoire data. The T cell repertoires of about 700 subjects were profiled by immunosequencing and related to cytomegalovirus serostatus. Every discovery cohort repertoire had been produced on one sequencing platform. Typing coverage varied by locus: roughly 620-640 donors for A, B, C, DRB1 and DQB1; approximately 520 for DQA1; around 570 for DPA1; about 450 for DPB1.

The method behind the library was the immunoSEQ multiplex PCR assay. For the multiplex PCR, a mixture combining 60 forward primers for TCR Vbeta segments and 13 reverse primers for TCR Jbeta segments was used. A multiplex PCR assay on genomic DNA amplified the CDR3 region of rearranged TCR beta genes. The Illumina HiSeq System was used to sequence the amplified TCR beta libraries as 87-base-pair reads. For the original study's pipeline: A later analysis tallied roughly 80 million unique TCR beta chains across the approximately 670 repertoires, and roughly 11 million of those chains were shared by two or more donors. Raw reads were error-corrected and collapsed into unique sequences with a nearest-neighbor algorithm that merged closely related sequences to remove PCR and sequencing errors. Alignment of CDR3 sequences to IMGT reference sequences was used to assign V, D and J gene segments. For a sequence to be retained, a match of at least six nucleotides to both a V gene segment and a J gene segment was required. Rearrangements were called productive when the CDR3 lacked stop codons and stayed in frame with V and J; all others were non-productive. Following IMGT convention, CDR3 was defined as the stretch from the second conserved V-encoded cysteine up to the conserved J-encoded phenylalanine. Sequences without an unambiguous match to a single V gene segment were excluded from the earlier analysis of 450 to 750 of the donors. An earlier analysis of some 500 of the donors classified V segments as functional when productive rearrangements were above 56.7% and as segregating when the standard deviation between donors was above 5%. A statistical classification framework was built to diagnose cytomegalovirus status from the catalog of TCR beta chain sequences. V and J gene assignment, in a later analysis, came from comparing TCR nucleotide sequences with IMGT/GENE-DB human TR gene sequences. A later analysis assigned CDR3 sequences and most-parsimonious VDJ recombination scenarios with the TCRdist pipeline. In a later analysis, each TCR beta chain was defined by its CDR3 amino acid sequence together with its V-gene family, and reads lacking a unique V-gene family were excluded. A later analysis removed 592 highly shared, low-generation-probability nucleotide sequences to deal with suspected cross-contamination and a sequencing artifact. A later analysis calculated a clonal expansion index for each public chain from normalized within-repertoire ranks of inferred template counts. A later analysis computed generation probabilities with a VDJ recombination model fitted to out-of-frame rearrangements, and checked the results against IGoR. In a later analysis, hypergeometric tests were used to score TCR-TCR, TCR-HLA and TCR-CMV co-occurrence, with a repertoire-size bias correction applied to TCR pairs. To estimate false discovery rates, a later analysis permuted the HLA or CMV assignments 20 times. In a later analysis, co-occurring TCRs were grouped with DBSCAN, and TCRdist sequence similarity was added when clustering was performed within HLA-allele-positive subsets. Repertoires with fewer than 30,000 or more than 120,000 public chains were left out of co-occurrence clustering, as were four to six repertoires with anomalous nucleotide sharing. TCRdb obtained this table from immuneACCESS and retained in-frame rearrangements with V and J assigned. These tables miss some clones; where compared with another copy, unresolved V genes account for less than half of the shortfall, and the remainder is unexplained. The DNA was the basis for D and trimming; V, J and clone size are from that table. For this sample the table gives some 120,000 clones, of which 75% to 80% were detected only once. The leading ten clones occupy approximately 6% of the sample.

Sequences SQVTM (CDR1) and ANQGSEA (CDR2) are obtained from the germline V gene. From V the trimming removes 4 bases and from J it removes 6 bases, while the gene matches leave 10 bases of the junction unaccounted for. The CDR3 contains 14 residues, cysteine and phenylalanine counted. Just the 42-base CDR3 DNA is kept, in frame starting at base 1. General study outcomes and caveats: A later genetic analysis associated a missense DCLRE1C variant with V-gene and J-gene trimming of TCR beta chains, and an independent cohort replicated the association. In an earlier analysis of some 500 of the donors, most TCR beta V segments were observed in productive rearrangements about 87% or about 30% of the time, broadly matching IMGT annotations. When HLA alleles, especially DR and DQ, strongly co-occurred, TCR associations were difficult to assign to individual alleles. In vitro tests confirmed that three of the cytomegalovirus-associated TCR beta chains recognize cytomegalovirus antigens. Roughly uniform sequencing depth across donors was assumed in presence/absence analyses, although this assumption may not hold. Only TCR beta chains were sequenced in this cohort, and the absence of alpha or paired-chain data limited detectable features. In a later analysis, HLA-associated TCR beta chains showed more clonal expansion and lower generation probabilities than non-associated chains that were equally common. HLA typing was unavailable for some donors at each locus, so association tests used only the typed subset. In a later analysis, most CMV-associated TCR beta chains were found to appear HLA-restricted, with HLA associations seemingly driven largely by CMV exposure. Because counts were too low, 15 to 20 rarely observed V segments, including chromosome 9 orphons, were excluded from the earlier analysis of 587 of the donors. In a later analysis, more than 15,000 TCR beta sequences were associated with specific HLA alleles at a false discovery rate of 0.05. Cytomegalovirus status was reported to be diagnosed by the classifier with high specificity and sensitivity in both the original and validation cohorts. Compared with the approximately 720-donor mean, donors in an Asian-associated ancestry cluster had fewer N-insertions in productive TCRs, according to a later genetic analysis. Correlated functional status among segregating V segments might reflect linkage disequilibrium, but an unknown experimental factor could not be ruled out. According to a later analysis, TCR association rates differed among HLA loci, with DRB1 alleles showing the most associated TCRs and HLA-C alleles showing the fewest. CMV serostatus was the only immune exposure information available for the cohort. In the study, around 150 TCR beta chains were listed as associated with cytomegalovirus. According to the authors, the approach could potentially be generalized to other disease states and immunological phenotypes. Some IMGT-functional V segments, including TRBV6-2 and TRBV6-3, could not be told apart with the 87-base-pair reads, so those segments were excluded. The sequencing pipeline was judged likely to have produced a cluster of highly shared sequence variants as a technical artifact. A further reported finding was that TCR beta sequences accurately predicted the HLA-A and HLA-B alleles for most subjects in the first cohort. Several of the top co-occurrence clusters appeared to be linked to parvovirus B19, influenza, CMV and Epstein-Barr virus, according to a later analysis. Across donors, most TCR sequences were observed very rarely, whereas some public TCRs were present in many individuals.

In total, roughly 670 healthy bone marrow donors made up the cohort. At the time of sampling, every cohort member was nominally healthy, though immune exposures that went unrecorded were likely present. The donor tested CMV seronegative, placing the donor among the 350 to 400 seronegative members of the cohort. Each donor provided a peripheral blood sample, and peripheral blood mononuclear cells were used for TCR beta sequencing. Genomic DNA extraction from the blood cell samples was performed with the Qiagen DNeasy Blood Extraction Kit. Note on this clone: This clone's antigen is unknown. No per-base quality is available; no much larger clone lies one base away.

The TCR originated in a woman aged 40 to 50 in good health and CMV-seronegative. The rearranged segments are TRBV29-1 and TRBJ2-5, with 8 bases in between that match TRBD1. The material sequenced was PBMCs. CDR3 reads: CSVVDRAPFQTQYF. The sequence in DNA is TGCAGCGTTGTGGACAGGGCCCCGTTTCAGACCCAGTACTTC.